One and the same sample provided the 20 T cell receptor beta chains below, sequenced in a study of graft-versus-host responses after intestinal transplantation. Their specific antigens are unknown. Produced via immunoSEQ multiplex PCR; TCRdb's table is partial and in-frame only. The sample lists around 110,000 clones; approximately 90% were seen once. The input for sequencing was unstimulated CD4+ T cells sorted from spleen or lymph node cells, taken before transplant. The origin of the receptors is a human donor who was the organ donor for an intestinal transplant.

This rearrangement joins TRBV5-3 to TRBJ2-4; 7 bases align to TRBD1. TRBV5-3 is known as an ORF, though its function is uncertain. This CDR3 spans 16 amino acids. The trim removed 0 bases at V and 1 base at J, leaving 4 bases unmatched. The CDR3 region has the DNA TGTGCCAGAAGCTTGGAAGGCAGGGGGGCCAAAAACATTCAGTACTTC. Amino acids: CARSLEGRGAKNIQYF.

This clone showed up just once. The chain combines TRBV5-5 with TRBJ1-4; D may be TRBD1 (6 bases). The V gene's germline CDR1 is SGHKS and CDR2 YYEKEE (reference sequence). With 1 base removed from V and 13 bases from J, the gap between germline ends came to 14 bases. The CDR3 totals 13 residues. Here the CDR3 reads CASSLIHREGLFF. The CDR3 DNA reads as TGTGCCAGCAGCTTGATCCACAGGGAGGGACTGTTTTTT.

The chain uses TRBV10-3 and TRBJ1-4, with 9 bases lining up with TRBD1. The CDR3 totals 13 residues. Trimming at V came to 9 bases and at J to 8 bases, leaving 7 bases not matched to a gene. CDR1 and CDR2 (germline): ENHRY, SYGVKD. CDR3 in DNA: TGTGCCATAAGACAGGGGGAGGGAGAAAAACTGTTTTTT. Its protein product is CAIRQGEGEKLFF.

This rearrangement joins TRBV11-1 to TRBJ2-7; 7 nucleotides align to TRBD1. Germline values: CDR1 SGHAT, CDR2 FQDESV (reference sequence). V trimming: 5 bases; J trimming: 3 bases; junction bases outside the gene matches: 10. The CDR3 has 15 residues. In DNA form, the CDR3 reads TGTGCCAGCAGCCTTGGGACAGAAAGAATCTACGAGCAGTACTTC. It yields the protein CASSLGTERIYEQYF.

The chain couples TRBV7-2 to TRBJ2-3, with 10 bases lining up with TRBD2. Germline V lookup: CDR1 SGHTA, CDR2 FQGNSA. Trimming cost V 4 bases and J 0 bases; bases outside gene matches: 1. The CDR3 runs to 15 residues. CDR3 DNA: TGTGCCAGCAGCTATAGCGGGGGGAGCACAGATACGCAGTATTTT. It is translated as CASSYSGGSTDTQYF. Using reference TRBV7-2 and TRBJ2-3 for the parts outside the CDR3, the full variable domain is GAGVSQSPSNKVTEKGKDVELRCDPISGHTALYWYRQSLGQGLEFLIYFQGNSAPDKSGLPSDRFSAERTGGSVSTLTIQRTQQEDSAVYLCASSYSGGSTDTQYFGPGTRLTVL.

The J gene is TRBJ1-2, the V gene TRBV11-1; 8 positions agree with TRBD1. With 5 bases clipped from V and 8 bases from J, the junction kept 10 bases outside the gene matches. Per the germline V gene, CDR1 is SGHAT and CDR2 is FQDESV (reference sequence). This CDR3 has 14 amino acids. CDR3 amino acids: CASSLTTGVGGYTF. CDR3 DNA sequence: TGTGCCAGCAGCCTAACGACAGGGGTAGGCGGCTACACCTTC.

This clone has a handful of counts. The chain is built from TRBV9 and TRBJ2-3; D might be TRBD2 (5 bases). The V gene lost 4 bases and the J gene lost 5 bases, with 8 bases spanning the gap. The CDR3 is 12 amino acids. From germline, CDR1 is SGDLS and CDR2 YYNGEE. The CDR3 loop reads CASSPRGDTQYF. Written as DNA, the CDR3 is TGTGCCAGCAGCCCCCGGGGAGATACGCAGTATTTT.

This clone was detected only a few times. In DNA form, the CDR3 reads TGTGCCTGCCCCTGGATCGCGAACACCGGGGAGCTGTTTTTT. Protein product: CACPWIANTGELFF. The V gene is TRBV30, the J gene TRBJ2-2; D gene unclear. The germline CDR1 and CDR2 sequences are GTSNPN and SVGIG (reference sequence). V was pared by 6 bases and J by 0 bases, with 11 bases between. The CDR3 has 14 residues. Full variable domain (outside the CDR3, taken from reference TRBV30 and TRBJ2-2): SQTIHQWPATLVQPVGSPLSLECTVEGTSNPNLYWYRQAAGRGLQLLFYSVGIGQISSEVPQNLSASRPQDRQFILSSKKLLLSDSGFYLCACPWIANTGELFFGEGSRLTVL.

The CDR3: CASSPLAGVTGELFF. The CDR3 DNA sequence: TGTGCCAGCAGTCCCCTCGCGGGAGTCACCGGGGAGCTGTTTTTT. The chain joins TRBV6-4 to TRBJ2-2; 7 positions match TRBD2. Looked up from germline, CDR1 is MRHNA and CDR2 is SNTAGT. Trimming removed 5 bases from V and 4 bases from J; junction bases left unmatched: 7. CDR3 length: 15 residues.

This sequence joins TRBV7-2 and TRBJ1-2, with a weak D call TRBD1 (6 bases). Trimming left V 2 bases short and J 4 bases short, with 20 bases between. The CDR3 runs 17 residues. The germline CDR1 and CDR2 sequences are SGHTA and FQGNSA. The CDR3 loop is CASSLSRWTAVIYGYTF. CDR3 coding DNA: TGTGCCAGCAGCTTAAGTCGATGGACAGCCGTAATCTATGGCTACACCTTC.

The CDR3 DNA reads TGTGCCAGCAGGCTCCCCTTAGGCTACGAGCAGTACTTC. Its translation is CASRLPLGYEQYF. J is TRBJ2-7 and V is TRBV28, with D unresolved. Trimming stripped 6 bases from V and 3 bases from J, with 12 bases between. This CDR3 is 13 amino acids long. Per the germline V gene, CDR1 is MDHEN and CDR2 is SYDVKM.

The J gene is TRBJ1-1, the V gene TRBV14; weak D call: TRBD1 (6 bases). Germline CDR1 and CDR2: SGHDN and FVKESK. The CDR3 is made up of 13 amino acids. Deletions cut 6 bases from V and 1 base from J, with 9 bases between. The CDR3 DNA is TGTGCCAGCAGATGGACAGAGAACACTGAAGCTTTCTTT. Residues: CASRWTENTEAFF.

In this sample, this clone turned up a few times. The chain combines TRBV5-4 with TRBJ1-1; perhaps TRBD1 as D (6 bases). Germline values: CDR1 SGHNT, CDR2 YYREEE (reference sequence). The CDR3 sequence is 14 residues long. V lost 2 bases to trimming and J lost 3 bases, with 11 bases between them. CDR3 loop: CASSLGRGDTEAFF. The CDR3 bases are TGTGCCAGCAGCTTAGGGAGGGGGGACACTGAAGCTTTCTTT.

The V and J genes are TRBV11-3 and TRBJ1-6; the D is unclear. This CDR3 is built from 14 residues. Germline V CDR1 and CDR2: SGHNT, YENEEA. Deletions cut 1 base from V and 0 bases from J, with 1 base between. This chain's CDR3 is CASSLGSYNSPLHF. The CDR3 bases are TGTGCCAGCAGCTTAGGCTCCTATAATTCACCCCTCCACTTT.

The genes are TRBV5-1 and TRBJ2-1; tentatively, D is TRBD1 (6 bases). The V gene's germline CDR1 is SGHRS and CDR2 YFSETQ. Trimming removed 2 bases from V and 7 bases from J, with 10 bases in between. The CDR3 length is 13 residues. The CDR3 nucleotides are TGCGCCAGCAGCTTAACTACAGGGAATGAGCAGTTCTTC. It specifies CASSLTTGNEQFF.

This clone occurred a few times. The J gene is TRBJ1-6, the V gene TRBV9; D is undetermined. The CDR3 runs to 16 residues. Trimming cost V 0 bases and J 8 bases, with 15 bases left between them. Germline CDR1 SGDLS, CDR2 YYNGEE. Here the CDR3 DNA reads TGTGCCAGCAGCGTAGGCCCCTCGAGCACAGATTCACCCCTCCACTTT. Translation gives CASSVGPSSTDSPLHF.

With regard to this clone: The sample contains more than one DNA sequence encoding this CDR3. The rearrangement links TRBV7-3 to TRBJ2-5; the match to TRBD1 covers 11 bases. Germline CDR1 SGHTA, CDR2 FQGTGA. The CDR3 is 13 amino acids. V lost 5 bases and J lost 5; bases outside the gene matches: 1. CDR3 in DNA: TGTGCCAGCAGCCGGGACAGGGGGGAGACCCAGTACTTC. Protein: CASSRDRGETQYF.

DNA for the CDR3: TGTGCCATCAGTGAGTGGGCCGAGCAGTACTTC. It codes for CAISEWAEQYF. The chain uses TRBV10-3 and TRBJ2-7, with D uncertain. Per the germline V gene, CDR1 is ENHRY and CDR2 is SYGVKD. V was clipped by 1 base and J by 6 bases, with 4 bases between them. The CDR3 loop spans 11 amino acids.

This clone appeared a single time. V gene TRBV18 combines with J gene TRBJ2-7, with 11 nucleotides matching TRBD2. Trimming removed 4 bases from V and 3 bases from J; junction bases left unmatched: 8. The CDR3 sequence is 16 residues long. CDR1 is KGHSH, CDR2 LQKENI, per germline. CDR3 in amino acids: CASSLLSGGAFYEQYF. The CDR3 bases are TGTGCCAGCTCACTACTTAGCGGGGGGGCCTTCTACGAGCAGTACTTC.

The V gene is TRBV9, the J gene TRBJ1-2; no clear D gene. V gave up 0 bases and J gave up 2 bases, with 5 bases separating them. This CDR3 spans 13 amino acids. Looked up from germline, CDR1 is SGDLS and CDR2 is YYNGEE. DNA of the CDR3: TGTGCCAGCAGCGTAGAACAGAACTATGGCTACACCTTC. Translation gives CASSVEQNYGYTF.